This entry lists 9 T cell receptor beta chains sequenced from one sample in a study of cytomegalovirus exposure and HLA in healthy donors. Clones were sequenced by immunoSEQ multiplex PCR, and TCRdb holds only the in-frame ones, with some missing. Of roughly 110,000 clones in the sample, 88% are singletons; the top ten hold about 1.8%. The specimen sequenced was PBMCs. The receptors shown here come from a woman aged 18 to 35 in good health and CMV-seropositive.

This clone appeared once. The V and J genes are TRBV7-2 and TRBJ2-5; 10 nucleotides align to TRBD2. The CDR3 length is 14 residues. V shed 5 bases, J shed 5 bases, and the junction held 5 bases outside the gene matches. Germline V lookup: CDR1 SGHTA, CDR2 FQGNSA. The CDR3 sequence: CASSPGLARETQYF. CDR3 coding DNA: TGTGCCAGCAGCCCGGGACTAGCGAGGGAGACCCAGTACTTC. Full variable domain (outside the CDR3, taken from reference TRBV7-2 and TRBJ2-5): GAGVSQSPSNKVTEKGKDVELRCDPISGHTALYWYRQSLGQGLEFLIYFQGNSAPDKSGLPSDRFSAERTGGSVSTLTIQRTQQEDSAVYLCASSPGLARETQYFGPGTRLLVL.

The chain joins TRBV5-4 to TRBJ2-7; unclear D gene. Deletions cut 0 bases from V and 3 bases from J, with 7 bases between. In germline, CDR1 is SGHNT, CDR2 YYREEE (reference sequence). This CDR3 region has 13 residues. Here the CDR3 reads CASSLDGYYEQYF. CDR3 DNA: TGTGCCAGCAGCTTGGACGGGTACTACGAGCAGTACTTC.

This clone was counted once. This chain connects TRBV27 to TRBJ1-4, with D tentatively TRBD1 (6 bases). This CDR3 is built from 15 residues. Germline V gene data show CDR1 as MNHEY and CDR2 as SMNVEV (reference sequence). V lost 5 bases and J 0 bases, leaving 10 bases between the germline ends. The DNA of the CDR3 is TGTGCCAGCAGTGACAGGCCAGCAACTAATGAAAAACTGTTTTTT. This translates into CASSDRPATNEKLFF.

The gene calls are TRBV6-6 and TRBJ2-7; D gene ambiguous. V was clipped by 0 bases and J by 0 bases, with 12 bases between them. The CDR3 has 16 residues. Germline V gives CDR1 MNHNY, CDR2 SVGAGI (reference sequence). CDR3 loop: CASSYSLESGSYEQYF. For the CDR3, the DNA is TGTGCCAGCAGTTACTCATTGGAATCAGGCTCCTACGAGCAGTACTTC.

The V and J genes are TRBV6-1 and TRBJ2-7, with 11 bases fitting TRBD2. The germline V gene has CDR1 MNHNS and CDR2 SASEGT. The CDR3 totals 12 residues. Unmatched junction bases numbered 0, after V lost 6 bases and J lost 5 bases. CDR3 sequence (DNA): TGTGCCAGCAGGGGACTAGCGGACGAGCAGTACTTC. It specifies CASRGLADEQYF.

The rearrangement joins TRBV5-6 to TRBJ2-3, with D possibly TRBD2 on 5 matching bases. Trimming stripped 4 bases from V and 1 base from J, with 13 bases between. The CDR3 is made up of 15 amino acids. Germline CDR1 is SGHDT and CDR2 is YYEEEE. CDR3 sequence: CASSLRANRTDTQYF. In DNA form, the CDR3 reads TGTGCCAGCAGCCTGCGGGCAAACCGCACAGATACGCAGTATTTT.

This clone was found once. CDR3 nucleotides: TGTGCCATCAGTGAACAGGGGCCCAATCAGCCCCAGCATTTT. It codes for CAISEQGPNQPQHF. This sequence joins TRBV10-3 and TRBJ1-5; 7 bases are a match to TRBD1. This CDR3 has 14 residues. Germline-derived CDR1 and CDR2 are ENHRY and SYGVKD. The ends lost 3 bases at V and 3 bases at J; junction bases unmatched: 2.

This sequence joins TRBV6-5 and TRBJ1-1, with TRBD1 matching over 8 bases. The CDR3 contains 15 residues. Per the germline V gene, CDR1 is MNHEY and CDR2 is SVGAGI. With 1 base clipped from V and 8 bases from J, the junction kept 9 bases outside the gene matches. CDR3 DNA sequence: TGTGCCAGCAGTTACTTTCGGACAGGGCAGGGAGAAGCTTTCTTT. It codes for CASSYFRTGQGEAFF.

V is TRBV4-3 and J is TRBJ2-5, with a tentative D call TRBD1 (6 bases). Germline V CDR1 and CDR2: LGHNA, YSLEER. V was cut by 0 bases and J by 5 bases, with 16 bases left in between. There are 16 residues in the CDR3. The CDR3 nucleotides are TGCGCCAGCAGCCAAGACTTCATACAGGGTGGGGAGACCCAGTACTTC. Its protein is CASSQDFIQGGETQYF.